The 17 T cell receptor beta chains below come from one sample, sequenced in a study of cytomegalovirus exposure and HLA in healthy donors (dated by TCRdb to 2016 to 2017). The library was obtained by the immunoSEQ multiplex PCR assay. The table was pulled from immuneACCESS by TCRdb, which kept in-frame rearrangements only. Such tables lose some clones; where checked, under half of the loss comes from unresolved V genes, and the rest has no known cause. For this sample the table gives 100,000 to 130,000 clones, of which about 85% were detected only once. Of the sample, 3% to 3.5% is held by the ten largest clones. The sequenced sample consisted of PBMCs. These receptors were obtained from a woman younger than 30 in good health and CMV-seronegative.

This rearrangement joins TRBV30 to TRBJ1-1, with no clear D. This CDR3 is built from 12 residues. The V gene lost 0 bases and the J gene lost 5 bases, with 7 bases spanning the gap. The germline gives CDR1 GTSNPN, CDR2 SVGIG (reference sequence). The CDR3 here is CAWSVGGTEAFF. CDR3 nucleotides: TGTGCCTGGAGTGTAGGAGGGACTGAAGCTTTCTTT.

The chain combines TRBV4-1 with TRBJ2-5; 10 nucleotides agree with TRBD1. Germline CDR1 MGHRA, CDR2 YSYEKL. This CDR3 has 16 amino acids. The V gene end was trimmed by 0 bases and the J gene end by 3 bases; junction bases not matched to a gene: 4. CDR3 residues: CASSQDPGTGEETQYF. In DNA, the CDR3 is TGCGCCAGCAGCCAAGATCCAGGGACAGGGGAAGAGACCCAGTACTTC.

This clone came up once. The chain carries TRBV5-6 and TRBJ2-3, with 9 bases fitting TRBD2. V was pared by 1 base and J by 0 bases, with 0 bases of the junction left unmatched. The CDR3 runs 15 residues. Per the germline V gene, CDR1 is SGHDT and CDR2 is YYEEEE. Here the CDR3 DNA reads TGTGCCAGCAGCTTGAGCGGGGGGAGCACAGATACGCAGTATTTT. Its protein product is CASSLSGGSTDTQYF.

The chain links TRBV7-9 to TRBJ1-1; D gene ambiguous. The V gene's germline CDR1 is SEHNR and CDR2 FQNEAQ (reference sequence). The CDR3 extends over 12 amino acids. The V gene lost 5 bases and the J gene lost 1 base, with 5 bases spanning the gap. The CDR3 reads CASSAGNTEAFF. CDR3 in DNA: TGTGCCAGCAGCGCCGGGAACACTGAAGCTTTCTTT. The variable domain in full, completed from reference TRBV7-9 and TRBJ1-1, reads DTGVSQNPRHKITKRGQNVTFRCDPISEHNRLYWYRQTLGQGPEFLTYFQNEAQLEKSRLLSDRFSAERPKGSFSTLEIQRTEQGDSAMYLCASSAGNTEAFFGQGTRLTVV.

J is TRBJ2-3 and V is TRBV5-4; the D gene is possibly TRBD2 (7 bases). The V and J ends lost 5 bases and 8 bases respectively, with 21 bases between them. The CDR3 is 15 amino acids. Germline-derived CDR1 and CDR2 are SGHNT and YYREEE (reference sequence). The DNA for the CDR3 is TGTGCCAGCAGTCAGGATGGGGGGGCGGTAGGTACGCAGTATTTT. Translation: CASSQDGGAVGTQYF. Complete variable domain (other parts from reference TRBV5-4 and TRBJ2-3): ETGVTQSPTHLIKTRGQQVTLRCSSQSGHNTVSWYQQALGQGPQFIFQYYREEENGRGNFPPRFSGLQFPNYSSELNVNALELDDSALYLCASSQDGGAVGTQYFGPGTRLTVL.

V is TRBV18 and J is TRBJ2-5; TRBD2 aligns across 8 bases. J lost 10 bases, V lost 3 bases, and 4 bases had no gene match. The CDR3 spans 12 residues. Germline V gene lookup returns CDR1 KGHSH and CDR2 LQKENI. CDR3: CASSPTAGDQYF. The CDR3 coding sequence is TGTGCCAGCTCACCGACAGCGGGGGACCAGTACTTC. The variable domain in full, completed from reference TRBV18 and TRBJ2-5, reads NAGVMQNPRHLVRRRGQEARLRCSPMKGHSHVYWYRQLPEEGLKFMVYLQKENIIDESGMPKERFSAEFPKEGPSILRIQQVVRGDSAAYFCASSPTAGDQYFGPGTRLLVL.

CDR3 in amino acids: CASSFGGYQETQYF. CDR3 in DNA: TGTGCCAGCAGCTTTGGCGGATACCAAGAGACCCAGTACTTC. This rearrangement joins TRBV5-6 to TRBJ2-5; D gene uncertain. This CDR3 is 14 amino acids long. Between the trimmed V and J ends, which lost 2 bases and 0 bases, there was a span of 8 bases. Germline assignment: CDR1 SGHDT and CDR2 YYEEEE.

The chain joins TRBV27 to TRBJ1-1; D may be TRBD1 (6 bases). Germline V lookup: CDR1 MNHEY, CDR2 SMNVEV (reference sequence). Trimming left V 3 bases short and J 3 bases short, with 11 bases between. The CDR3 covers 14 residues. The CDR3 sequence: CASSFRQGYTEAFF. In DNA, the CDR3 is TGTGCCAGCAGTTTTCGCCAGGGGTACACTGAAGCTTTCTTT.

J is TRBJ2-3 and V is TRBV19, with D hard to call. V was pared by 5 bases and J by 0 bases, with 9 bases between. The CDR3 extends over 14 amino acids. Germline V lookup: CDR1 LNHDA, CDR2 SQIVND (reference sequence). CDR3 region: CASSLSTSTDTQYF. As DNA, the CDR3 is TGTGCCAGTAGTCTCTCGACTAGCACAGATACGCAGTATTTT.

V is TRBV27 and J is TRBJ1-2, with a weak D call TRBD1 (5 bases). The CDR3 covers 14 residues. V was trimmed by 3 bases and J by 8 bases, leaving 16 bases between them. The V gene's germline CDR1 is MNHEY and CDR2 SMNVEV (reference sequence). The CDR3 loop reads CASSFLTGVDGYTF. Here the CDR3 DNA reads TGTGCCAGCAGTTTTTTAACGGGGGTCGACGGCTACACCTTC.

This chain connects TRBV7-9 to TRBJ2-7; TRBD1 might be the D (5 bases). V was shortened by 5 bases and J by 4 bases, with 6 bases between the two germline ends. CDR1 is SEHNR, CDR2 FQNEAQ, per germline (reference sequence). This CDR3 is built from 11 residues. CDR3 region: CASSRGYEQYF. In DNA form, the CDR3 reads TGTGCCAGCAGCAGGGGATACGAGCAGTACTTC.

V and J are TRBV2 and TRBJ1-5; 7 positions agree with TRBD1. The CDR3 has 15 residues. V was pared by 5 bases and J by 2 bases, with 6 bases of the junction left unmatched. Germline V gene sequence: CDR1 SNHLY, CDR2 FYNNEI. The CDR3 DNA follows: TGTGCCAGCAGTAGACAGGGTGCTGGCAATCAGCCCCAGCATTTT. Its translation: CASSRQGAGNQPQHF. Drawing the rest from reference TRBV2 and TRBJ1-5, the complete variable domain is EPEVTQTPSHQVTQMGQEVILRCVPISNHLYFYWYRQILGQKVEFLVSFYNNEISEKSEIFDDQFSVERPDGSNFTLKIRSTKLEDSAMYFCASSRQGAGNQPQHFGDGTRLSIL.

The CDR3 here is CASSSRTGLRDEQFF. The CDR3 DNA reads TGTGCCAGCAGTTCGCGGACAGGGCTACGTGATGAGCAGTTCTTC. The rearrangement uses TRBV28 and TRBJ2-1; 8 bases map to TRBD1. The germline gives CDR1 MDHEN, CDR2 SYDVKM. The V segment lost 4 bases and the J segment 8 bases; nucleotides outside the gene matches: 10. The CDR3 length is 15 residues.

The chain has TRBV5-4 and TRBJ2-2; unclear D gene. CDR1 and CDR2 from the germline V gene are SGHNT and YYREEE (reference sequence). This CDR3 is 12 amino acids long. V dropped 5 bases and J dropped 2 bases, with 4 bases sitting between them. In DNA, the CDR3 is TGTGCCAGCAGGTCAAACACCGGGGAGCTGTTTTTT. Translation gives CASRSNTGELFF.

The V and J genes are TRBV18 and TRBJ1-4; possibly TRBD1 for D (5 bases). The germline V gene encodes CDR1 KGHSH and CDR2 LQKENI. V lost 3 bases and J lost 8, with 13 bases in between. The CDR3 consists of 14 residues. The CDR3 sequence: CASSPDTESEKLFF. The CDR3 DNA reads TGTGCCAGCTCACCGGACACAGAGTCCGAAAAACTGTTTTTT.

This clone was counted a few times. The genes are TRBV11-2 and TRBJ1-2; the D is unclear. Germline assignment: CDR1 SGHAT and CDR2 FQNNGV. V lost 0 bases and J lost 0, with 5 bases in between. The CDR3 runs to 14 residues. This chain's CDR3 is CASSLEQSNYGYTF. The CDR3 DNA follows: TGTGCCAGCAGCTTAGAACAGTCTAACTATGGCTACACCTTC.

The rearrangement joins TRBV11-2 to TRBJ1-3, with D hard to call. The V end was cut by 3 bases, the J end by 0 bases, with 6 bases between. The length of the CDR3 is 14 residues. Germline lookup yields CDR1 SGHAT and CDR2 FQNNGV. For the CDR3, the DNA is TGTGCCAGCAGCTTGATGCGCTCTGGAAACACCATATATTTT. Its translation is CASSLMRSGNTIYF.